Sequencing of this TCR beta chain was carried out in a study of control samples from healthy donors and cancer patients. V gave up 5 bases and J gave up 6 bases; unmatched junction bases: 12. The germline gives CDR1 SGDLS, CDR2 YYNGEE. CDR3 length: 17 residues. Data came from immunoSEQ multiplex PCR; TCRdb stores just in-frame clones and leaves some out. The data contain 95,000 to 120,000 clones, about 80% of them singletons. The clonotype comes from a man aged 18 to 29 in good health. The source material was blood. The rearrangement joins TRBV9 to TRBJ2-2; 11 positions agree with TRBD1. DNA for the CDR3: TGTGCCAGCAGGGAGACGGGACAGGGGGGTGAGGCCGGGGAGCTGTTTTTT. Translated, it gives CASRETGQGGEAGELFF.